Sequencing of this T cell receptor beta chain was carried out in a study of T cell repertoires in cytomegalovirus infection. Study as a whole: An indication of both CMV infection and matching HLA type came from public TCR beta signatures. Study results and limitations: There were carriers of CMV plus the relevant HLA, and cumulative public TCR beta family frequency identified them. In two of eight donors, the top clonotype was HLA-C-restricted CMV-specific.

CDR3 length equals 16 residues. CDR1 is SEHNR, CDR2 FQNEAQ, per germline (reference sequence). Each CDR3 protein gets one entry after TCRdb re-called the reads with MiXCR. This sample has fewer than 700,000 distinct CDR3 sequences, with about 24% found just once. Regarding this clonotype: The antigen remains undetermined. Mismatch with germline at one junction end may stem from a read error.

Sequencing was carried out using CD8+ T cells from PBMCs. The receptor's source is a human donor in good health (CMV status not recorded). Some clones in this sample may be carry-over from other donors' samples. The V call is TRBV7-9, the J call TRBJ2-1; 9 positions match TRBD1. Written as DNA, the CDR3 is TGTGCCAGCAGCCCCGCCGGGACAGGGACCTACAATGAGCAGGTCTTC. This gives the protein CASSPAGTGTYNEQVF.